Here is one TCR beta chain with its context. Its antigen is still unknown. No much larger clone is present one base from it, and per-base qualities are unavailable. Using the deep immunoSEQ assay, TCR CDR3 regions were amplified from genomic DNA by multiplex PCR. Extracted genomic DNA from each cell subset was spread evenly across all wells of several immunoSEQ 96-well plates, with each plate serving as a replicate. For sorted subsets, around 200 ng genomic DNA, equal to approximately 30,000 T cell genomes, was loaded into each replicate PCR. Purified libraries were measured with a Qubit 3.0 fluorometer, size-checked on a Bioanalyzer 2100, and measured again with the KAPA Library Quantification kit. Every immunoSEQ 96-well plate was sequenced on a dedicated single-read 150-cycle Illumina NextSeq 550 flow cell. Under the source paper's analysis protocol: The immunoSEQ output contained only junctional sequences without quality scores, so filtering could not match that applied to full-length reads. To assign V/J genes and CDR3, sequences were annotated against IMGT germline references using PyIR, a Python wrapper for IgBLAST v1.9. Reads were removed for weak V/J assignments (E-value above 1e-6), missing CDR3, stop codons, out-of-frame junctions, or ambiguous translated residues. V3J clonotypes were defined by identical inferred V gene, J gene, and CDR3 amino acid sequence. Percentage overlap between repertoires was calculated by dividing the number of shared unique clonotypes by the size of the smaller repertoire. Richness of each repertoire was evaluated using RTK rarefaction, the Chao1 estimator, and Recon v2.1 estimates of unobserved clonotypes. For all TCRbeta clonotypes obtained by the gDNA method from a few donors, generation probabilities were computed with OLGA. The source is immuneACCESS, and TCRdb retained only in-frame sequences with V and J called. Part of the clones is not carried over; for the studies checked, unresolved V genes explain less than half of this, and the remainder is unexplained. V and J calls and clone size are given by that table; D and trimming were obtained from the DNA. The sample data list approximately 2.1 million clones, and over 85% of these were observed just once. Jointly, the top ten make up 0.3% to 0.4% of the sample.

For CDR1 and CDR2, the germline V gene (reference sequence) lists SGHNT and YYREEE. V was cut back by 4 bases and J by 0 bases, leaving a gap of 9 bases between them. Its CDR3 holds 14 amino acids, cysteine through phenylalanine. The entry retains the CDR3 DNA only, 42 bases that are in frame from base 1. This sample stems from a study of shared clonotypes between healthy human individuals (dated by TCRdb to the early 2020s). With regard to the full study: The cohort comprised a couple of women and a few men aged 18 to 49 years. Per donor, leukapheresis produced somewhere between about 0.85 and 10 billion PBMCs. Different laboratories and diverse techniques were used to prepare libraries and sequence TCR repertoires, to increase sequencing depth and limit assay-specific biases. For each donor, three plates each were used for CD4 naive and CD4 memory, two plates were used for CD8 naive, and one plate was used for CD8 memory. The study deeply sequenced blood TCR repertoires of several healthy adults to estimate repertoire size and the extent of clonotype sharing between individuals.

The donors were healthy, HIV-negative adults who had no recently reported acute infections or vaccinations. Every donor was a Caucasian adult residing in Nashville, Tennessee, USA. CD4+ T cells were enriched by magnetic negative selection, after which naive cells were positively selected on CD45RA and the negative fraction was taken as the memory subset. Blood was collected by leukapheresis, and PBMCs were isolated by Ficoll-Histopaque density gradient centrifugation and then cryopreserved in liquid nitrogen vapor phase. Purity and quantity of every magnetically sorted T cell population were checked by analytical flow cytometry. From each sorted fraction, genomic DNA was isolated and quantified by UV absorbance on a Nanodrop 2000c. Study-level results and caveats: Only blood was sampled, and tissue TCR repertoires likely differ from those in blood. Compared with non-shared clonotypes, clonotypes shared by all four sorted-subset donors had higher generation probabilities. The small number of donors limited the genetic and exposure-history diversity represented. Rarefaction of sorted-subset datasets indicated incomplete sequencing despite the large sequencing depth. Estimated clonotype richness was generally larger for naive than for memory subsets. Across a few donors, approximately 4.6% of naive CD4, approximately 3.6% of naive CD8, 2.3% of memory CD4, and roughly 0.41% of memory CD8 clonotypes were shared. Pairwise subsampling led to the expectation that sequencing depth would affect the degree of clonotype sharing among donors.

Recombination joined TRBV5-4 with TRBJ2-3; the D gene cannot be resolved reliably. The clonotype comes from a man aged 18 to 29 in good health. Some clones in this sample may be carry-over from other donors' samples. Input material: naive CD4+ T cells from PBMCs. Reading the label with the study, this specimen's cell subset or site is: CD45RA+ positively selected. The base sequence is TGTGCCAGCAGCCAGGAGCCTAGCACAGATACGCAGTATTTT. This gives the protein CASSQEPSTDTQYF.